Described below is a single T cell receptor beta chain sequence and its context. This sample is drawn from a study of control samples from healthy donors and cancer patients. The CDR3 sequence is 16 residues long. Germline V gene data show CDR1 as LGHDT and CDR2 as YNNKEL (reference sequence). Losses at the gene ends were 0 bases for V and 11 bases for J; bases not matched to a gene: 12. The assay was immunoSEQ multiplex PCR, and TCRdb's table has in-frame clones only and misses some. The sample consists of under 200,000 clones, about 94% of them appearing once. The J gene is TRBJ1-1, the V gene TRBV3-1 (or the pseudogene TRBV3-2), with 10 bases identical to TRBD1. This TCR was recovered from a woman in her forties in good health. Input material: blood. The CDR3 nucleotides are TGTGCCAGCAGCCAAGAGCCGACAGGGGGCGGGAGGGGGGCTTTCTTT. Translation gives CASSQEPTGGGRGAFF.